This T cell receptor beta chain was captured in a study of T cell responses to AZD1222 COVID-19 vaccine. Study-wide points: At 160-218 and 743-854, vaccine-associated CD4 TCRs were dominant, and they spanned spike.

The assay was immunoSEQ multiplex PCR, and TCRdb's table has in-frame clones only and misses some. The table has roughly 180,000 clones, 85% to 95% seen once. About this clone itself: Its antigen is unknown.

The receptor comes from an adult who received the AZD1222 COVID-19 vaccine. Sequenced here: peripheral blood, sampled 28 days after the second AZD1222 dose.

The CDR3 spells CASRRPGGRNTGELFF. CDR3 nucleotides: TGTGCCAGCAGGAGGCCCGGGGGCAGGAACACCGGGGAGCTGTTTTTT. This chain links TRBV11-2 with TRBJ2-2; D could derive from TRBD1 or TRBD2 (6 bases each). V lost 6 bases and J 1 base, leaving 15 bases between the germline ends. This CDR3 contains 16 residues. Germline CDR1 is SGHAT and CDR2 is FQNNGV.